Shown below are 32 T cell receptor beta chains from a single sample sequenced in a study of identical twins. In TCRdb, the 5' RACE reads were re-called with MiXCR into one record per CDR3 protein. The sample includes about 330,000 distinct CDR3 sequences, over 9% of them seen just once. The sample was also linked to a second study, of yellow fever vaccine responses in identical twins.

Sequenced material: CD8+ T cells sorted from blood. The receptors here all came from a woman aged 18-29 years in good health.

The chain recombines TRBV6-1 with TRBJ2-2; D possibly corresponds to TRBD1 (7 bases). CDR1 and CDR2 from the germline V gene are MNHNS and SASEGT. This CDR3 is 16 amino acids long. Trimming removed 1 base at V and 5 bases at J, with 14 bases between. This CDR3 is CASSEEIAGGTGELFF. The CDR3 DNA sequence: TGTGCCAGCAGTGAAGAGATTGCAGGGGGGACCGGGGAGCTGTTTTTT.

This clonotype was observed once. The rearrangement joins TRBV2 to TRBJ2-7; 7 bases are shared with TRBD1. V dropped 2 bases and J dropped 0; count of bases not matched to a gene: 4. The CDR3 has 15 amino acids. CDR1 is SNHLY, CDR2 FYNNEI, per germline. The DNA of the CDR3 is TGTGCCAGCAGTGAAAGGGGGACAGCCTCCTACGAGCAGTACTTC. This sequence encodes CASSERGTASYEQYF.

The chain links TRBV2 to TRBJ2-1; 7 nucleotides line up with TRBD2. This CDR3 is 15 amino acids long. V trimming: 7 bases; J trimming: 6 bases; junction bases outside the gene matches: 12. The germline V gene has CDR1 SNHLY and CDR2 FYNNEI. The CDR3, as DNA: TGTGCCAGCAATCCGTCAGGACTAGTTATCAATGAGCAGTTCTTC. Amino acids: CASNPSGLVINEQFF.

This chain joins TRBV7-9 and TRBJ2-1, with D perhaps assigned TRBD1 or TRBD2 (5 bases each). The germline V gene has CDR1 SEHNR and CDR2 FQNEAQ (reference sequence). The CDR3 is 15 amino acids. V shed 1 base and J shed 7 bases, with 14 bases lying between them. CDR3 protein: CASSLVEGQVNEQFF. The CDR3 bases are TGTGCCAGCAGCTTAGTTGAGGGGCAGGTGAATGAGCAGTTCTTC.

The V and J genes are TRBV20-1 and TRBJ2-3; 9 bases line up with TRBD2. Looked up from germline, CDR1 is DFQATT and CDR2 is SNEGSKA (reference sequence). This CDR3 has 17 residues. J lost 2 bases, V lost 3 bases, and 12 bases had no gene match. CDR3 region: CSASRFMTSGDTDTQYF. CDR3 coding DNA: TGCAGTGCTAGTAGATTTATGACTAGCGGAGACACAGATACGCAGTATTTT.

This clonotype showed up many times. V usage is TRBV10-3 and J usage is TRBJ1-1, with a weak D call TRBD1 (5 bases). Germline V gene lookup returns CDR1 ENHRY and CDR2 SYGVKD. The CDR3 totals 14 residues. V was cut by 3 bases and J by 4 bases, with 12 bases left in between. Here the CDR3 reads CAISELGLSTEAFF. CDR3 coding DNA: TGTGCCATCAGTGAATTGGGACTTTCCACTGAAGCTTTCTTT.

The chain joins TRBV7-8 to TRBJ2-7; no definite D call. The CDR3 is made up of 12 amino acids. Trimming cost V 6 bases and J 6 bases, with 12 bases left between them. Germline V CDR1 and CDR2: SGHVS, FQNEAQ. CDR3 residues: CASRRHSPEQYF. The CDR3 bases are TGTGCCAGCAGGAGGCACAGCCCCGAGCAGTACTTC.

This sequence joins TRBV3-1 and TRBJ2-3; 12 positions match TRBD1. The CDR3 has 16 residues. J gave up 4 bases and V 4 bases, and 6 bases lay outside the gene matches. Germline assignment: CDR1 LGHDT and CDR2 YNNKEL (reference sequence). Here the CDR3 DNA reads TGTGCCAGCAGCCCGGGGACAGGGGGCTTCGCAGATACGCAGTATTTT. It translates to CASSPGTGGFADTQYF.

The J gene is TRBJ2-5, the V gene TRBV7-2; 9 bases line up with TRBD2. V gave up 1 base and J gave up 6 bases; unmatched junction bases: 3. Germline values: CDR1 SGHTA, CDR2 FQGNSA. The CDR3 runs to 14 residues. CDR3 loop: CASSLVAGEQTQYF. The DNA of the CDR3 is TGTGCCAGCAGCTTAGTAGCGGGAGAACAGACCCAGTACTTC. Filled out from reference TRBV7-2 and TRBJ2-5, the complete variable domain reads GAGVSQSPSNKVTEKGKDVELRCDPISGHTALYWYRQSLGQGLEFLIYFQGNSAPDKSGLPSDRFSAERTGGSVSTLTIQRTQQEDSAVYLCASSLVAGEQTQYFGPGTRLLVL.

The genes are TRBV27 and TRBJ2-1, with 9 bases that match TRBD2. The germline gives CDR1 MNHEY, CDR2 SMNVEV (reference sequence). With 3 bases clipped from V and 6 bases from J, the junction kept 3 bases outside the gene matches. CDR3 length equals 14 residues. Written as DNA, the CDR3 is TGTGCCAGCAGTTTTAGCGGGGGAGGCAATGAGCAGTTCTTC. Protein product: CASSFSGGGNEQFF.

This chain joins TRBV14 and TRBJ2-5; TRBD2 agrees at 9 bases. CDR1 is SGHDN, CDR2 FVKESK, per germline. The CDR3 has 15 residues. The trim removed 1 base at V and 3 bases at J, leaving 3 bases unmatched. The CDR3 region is CASSQGGGVKETQYF. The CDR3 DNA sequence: TGTGCCAGCAGCCAAGGCGGGGGGGTAAAAGAGACCCAGTACTTC.

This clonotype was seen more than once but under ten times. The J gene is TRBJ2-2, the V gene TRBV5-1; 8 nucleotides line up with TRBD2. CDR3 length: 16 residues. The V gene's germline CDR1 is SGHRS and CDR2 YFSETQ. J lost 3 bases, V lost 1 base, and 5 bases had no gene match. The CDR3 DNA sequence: TGCGCCAGCAGCTTGATTGAGCGGGAGTACACCGGGGAGCTGTTTTTT. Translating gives CASSLIEREYTGELFF. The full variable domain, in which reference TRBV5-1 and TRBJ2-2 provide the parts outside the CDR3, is KAGVTQTPRYLIKTRGQQVTLSCSPISGHRSVSWYQQTPGQGLQFLFEYFSETQRNKGNFPGRFSGRQFSNSRSEMNVSTLELGDSALYLCASSLIEREYTGELFFGEGSRLTVL.

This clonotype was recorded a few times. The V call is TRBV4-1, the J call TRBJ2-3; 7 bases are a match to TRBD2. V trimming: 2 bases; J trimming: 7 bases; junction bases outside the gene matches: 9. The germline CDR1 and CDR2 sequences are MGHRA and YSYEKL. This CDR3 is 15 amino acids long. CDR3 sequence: CASSQSGTTKNTQYF. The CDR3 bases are TGCGCCAGCAGCCAATCCGGGACTACAAAGAATACGCAGTATTTT.

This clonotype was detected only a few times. CDR3 sequence reads: CASSSLASGVPGDTQYF. The CDR3 region has the DNA TGTGCCAGCAGCTCCCTCGCTAGCGGAGTACCAGGAGATACGCAGTATTTT. V gene TRBV7-6 combines with J gene TRBJ2-3; 7 bases line up with TRBD2. Germline V CDR1 and CDR2: SGHVS, FNYEAQ. V was clipped by 4 bases and J by 5 bases; unmatched bases: 15. The CDR3 contains 17 residues.

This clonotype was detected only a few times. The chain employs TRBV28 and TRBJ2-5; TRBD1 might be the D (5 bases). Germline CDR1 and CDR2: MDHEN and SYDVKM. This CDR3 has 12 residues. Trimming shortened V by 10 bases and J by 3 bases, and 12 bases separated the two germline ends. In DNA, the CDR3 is TGTGCCACAAACGGCAGGGAAGAGACCCAGTACTTC. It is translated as CATNGREETQYF.

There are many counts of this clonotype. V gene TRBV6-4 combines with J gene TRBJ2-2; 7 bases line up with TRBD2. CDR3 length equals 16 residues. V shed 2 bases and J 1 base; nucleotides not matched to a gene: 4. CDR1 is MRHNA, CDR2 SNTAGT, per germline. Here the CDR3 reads CASSDAASGNTGELFF. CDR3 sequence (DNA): TGTGCCAGCAGTGACGCGGCTAGCGGGAACACCGGGGAGCTGTTTTTT.

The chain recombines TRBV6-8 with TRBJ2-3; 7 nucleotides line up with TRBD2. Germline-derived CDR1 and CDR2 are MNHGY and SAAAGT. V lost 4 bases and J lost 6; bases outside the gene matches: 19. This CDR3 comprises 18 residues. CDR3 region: CASSWGRILAEGMDTQYF. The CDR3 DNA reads TGTGCCAGCAGTTGGGGCCGTATCCTAGCGGAGGGGATGGATACGCAGTATTTT.

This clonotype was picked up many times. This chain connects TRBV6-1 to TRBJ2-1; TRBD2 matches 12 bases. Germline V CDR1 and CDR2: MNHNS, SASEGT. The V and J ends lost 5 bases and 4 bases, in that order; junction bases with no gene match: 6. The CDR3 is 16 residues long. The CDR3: CASSPETSGSYNEQFF. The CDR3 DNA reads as TGTGCCAGCAGTCCCGAGACTAGCGGGAGTTACAATGAGCAGTTCTTC.

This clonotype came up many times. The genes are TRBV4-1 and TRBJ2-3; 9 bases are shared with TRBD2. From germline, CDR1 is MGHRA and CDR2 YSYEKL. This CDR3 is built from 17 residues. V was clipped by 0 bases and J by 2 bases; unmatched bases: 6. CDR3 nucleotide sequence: TGCGCCAGCAGCCAAGATCGGGGACTAGCAGACACAGATACGCAGTATTTT. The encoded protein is CASSQDRGLADTDTQYF.

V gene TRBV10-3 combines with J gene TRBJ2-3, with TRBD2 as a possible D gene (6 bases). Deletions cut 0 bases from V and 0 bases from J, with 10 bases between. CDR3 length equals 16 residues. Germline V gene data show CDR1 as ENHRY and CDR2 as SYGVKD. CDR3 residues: CAISESVGTSTDTQYF. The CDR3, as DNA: TGTGCCATCAGTGAGTCGGTGGGGACTAGCACAGATACGCAGTATTTT.

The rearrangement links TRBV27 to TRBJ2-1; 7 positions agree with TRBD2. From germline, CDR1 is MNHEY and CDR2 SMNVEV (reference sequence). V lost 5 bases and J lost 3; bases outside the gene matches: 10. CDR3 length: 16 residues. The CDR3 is CASSPHKASGYNEQFF. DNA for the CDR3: TGTGCCAGCAGTCCCCATAAGGCTAGCGGCTACAATGAGCAGTTCTTC.

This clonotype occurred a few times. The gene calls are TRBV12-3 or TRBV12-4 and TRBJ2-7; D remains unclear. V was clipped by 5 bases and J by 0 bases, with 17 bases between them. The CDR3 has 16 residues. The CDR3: CASSPLARTASYEQYF. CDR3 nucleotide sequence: TGTGCCAGCAGTCCTTTAGCCCGGACGGCCTCCTACGAGCAGTACTTC.

The CDR3 loop reads CASSQERSPSYEQYV. CDR3 bases: TGCGCCAGCAGCCAAGAGAGGTCCCCCAGCTACGAGCAGTACGTC. The genes are TRBV4-1 and TRBJ2-7; no firm D call. Per the germline V gene, CDR1 is MGHRA and CDR2 is YSYEKL. V lost 0 bases, J lost 3 bases, and 12 bases lay in between. This CDR3 has 15 residues.

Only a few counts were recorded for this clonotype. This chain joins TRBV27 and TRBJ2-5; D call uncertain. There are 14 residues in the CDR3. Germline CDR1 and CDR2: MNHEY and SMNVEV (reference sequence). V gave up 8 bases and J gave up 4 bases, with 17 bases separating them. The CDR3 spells CASGLLVPGETQYF. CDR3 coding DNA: TGTGCCAGCGGGCTATTGGTGCCGGGAGAGACCCAGTACTTC.

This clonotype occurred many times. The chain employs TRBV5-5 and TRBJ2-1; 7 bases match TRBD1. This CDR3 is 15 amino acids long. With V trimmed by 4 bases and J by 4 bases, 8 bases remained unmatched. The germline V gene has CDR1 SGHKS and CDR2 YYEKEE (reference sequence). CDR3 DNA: TGTGCCAGCAGCGACCCGGGACAGCCGTACAATGAGCAGTTCTTC. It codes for CASSDPGQPYNEQFF.

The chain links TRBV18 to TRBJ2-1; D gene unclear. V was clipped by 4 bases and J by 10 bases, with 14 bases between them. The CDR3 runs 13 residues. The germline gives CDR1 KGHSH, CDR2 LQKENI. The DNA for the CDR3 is TGTGCCAGCTCACTTGACCACTCGCGGGAGCAGTTCTTC. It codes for CASSLDHSREQFF.

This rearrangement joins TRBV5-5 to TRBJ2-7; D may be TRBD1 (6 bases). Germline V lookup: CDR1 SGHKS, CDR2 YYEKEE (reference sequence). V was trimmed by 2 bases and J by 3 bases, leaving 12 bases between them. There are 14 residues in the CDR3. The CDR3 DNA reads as TGTGCCAGCAGCTTAGAGGGGGTGGTCTACGAGCAGTACGTC. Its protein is CASSLEGVVYEQYV.

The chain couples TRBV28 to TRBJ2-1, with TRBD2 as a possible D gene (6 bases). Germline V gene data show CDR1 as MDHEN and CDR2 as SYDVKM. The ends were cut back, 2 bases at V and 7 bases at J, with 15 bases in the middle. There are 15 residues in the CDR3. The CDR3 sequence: CASSLRGKALNEQFF. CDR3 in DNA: TGTGCCAGCAGTTTACGGGGGAAGGCTTTGAATGAGCAGTTCTTC.

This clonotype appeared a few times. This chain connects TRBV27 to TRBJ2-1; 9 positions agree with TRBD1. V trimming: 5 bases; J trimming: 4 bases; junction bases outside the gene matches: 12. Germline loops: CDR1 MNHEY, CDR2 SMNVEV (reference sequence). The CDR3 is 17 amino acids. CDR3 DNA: TGTGCCAGCAGTCCTGGTCGTTGGACAGGGGTGTACAATGAGCAGTTCTTC. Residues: CASSPGRWTGVYNEQFF.

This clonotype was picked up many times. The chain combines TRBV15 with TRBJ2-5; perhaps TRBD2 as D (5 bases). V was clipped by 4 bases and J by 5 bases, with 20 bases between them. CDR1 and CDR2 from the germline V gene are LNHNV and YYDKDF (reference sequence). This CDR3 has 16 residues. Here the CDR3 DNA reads TGTGCCACCAGCACCCCCGAGGCACTAGAAGGGGAGACCCAGTACTTC. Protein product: CATSTPEALEGETQYF.

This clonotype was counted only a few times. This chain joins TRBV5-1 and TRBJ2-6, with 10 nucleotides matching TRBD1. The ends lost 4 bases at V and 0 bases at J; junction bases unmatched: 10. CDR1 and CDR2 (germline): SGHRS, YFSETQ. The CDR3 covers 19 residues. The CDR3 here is CASSLTPGQGSSGANVLTF. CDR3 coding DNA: TGCGCCAGCAGCCTGACACCGGGACAGGGGAGCTCTGGGGCCAACGTCCTGACTTTC.

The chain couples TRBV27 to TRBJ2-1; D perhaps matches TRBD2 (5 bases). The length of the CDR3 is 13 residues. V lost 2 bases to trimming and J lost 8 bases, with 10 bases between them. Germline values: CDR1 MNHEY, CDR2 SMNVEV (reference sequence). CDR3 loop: CASSLGLTDEQFF. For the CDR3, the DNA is TGTGCCAGCAGTTTAGGACTCACGGATGAGCAGTTCTTC.